Each of the 26 T cell receptor beta chains below was sequenced from the same sample in a study of shared clonotypes between healthy human individuals. Libraries were prepared by immunoSEQ multiplex PCR; TCRdb keeps only in-frame clonotypes and omits some of them. The sample contains approximately 1,500,000 clones, 95% to 99% of which appear only once. The material sequenced was naive CD4+ T cells sorted from blood. Subset specified: CD45RA+ positively selected. All receptors derive from a man in his thirties or forties in good health.

This sequence joins TRBV7-9 and TRBJ2-3; 15 nucleotides line up with TRBD2. The germline V gene has CDR1 SEHNR and CDR2 FQNEAQ (reference sequence). The CDR3 sequence is 16 residues long. The V and J ends lost 5 bases and 5 bases, in that order; junction bases with no gene match: 5. CDR3 nucleotides: TGTGCCAGCAGCGTGGGACTAGCGGGAGGCAAAGATACGCAGTATTTT. Its translation is CASSVGLAGGKDTQYF.

About this clone itself: Germline and junction disagree at one end, which may indicate a read error. The gene calls are TRBV7-9 and TRBJ2-7; 8 bases fit TRBD2. CDR3 size: 13 residues. Germline V lookup: CDR1 SEHNR, CDR2 FQNEAQ (reference sequence). CDR3 loop: CASSFTTGGLRHF. The CDR3, as DNA: TGTGCCAGCAGCTTCACAACGGGAGGGCTTCGCCACTTC.

V usage is TRBV19 and J usage is TRBJ1-1; tentative D call: TRBD1 (6 bases). CDR1 and CDR2 (germline): LNHDA, SQIVND (reference sequence). V lost 2 bases and J 2 bases, leaving 12 bases between the germline ends. The CDR3 has 15 amino acids. This CDR3 is CASSIQGSGNTEAFF. The CDR3 DNA sequence: TGTGCCAGTAGTATACAGGGGTCGGGAAACACTGAAGCTTTCTTT.

This chain links TRBV12-5 with TRBJ2-5; no reliable D call. Germline V CDR1 and CDR2: LGHNT, FRNRAP. The V end lost 6 bases, the J end lost 7 bases, and 9 bases lay between the germline ends. This CDR3 region has 11 residues. DNA of the CDR3: TGTGCTAGTGGCCATGGTTGGACCCAGTACTTC. Translating gives CASGHGWTQYF.

This sequence joins TRBV12-5 and TRBJ2-2, with a weak D call TRBD1 (6 bases). The V and J ends lost 6 bases and 4 bases respectively, with 18 bases between them. Looked up from germline, CDR1 is LGHNT and CDR2 is FRNRAP. The CDR3 spans 16 residues. CDR3 in DNA: TGTGCTAGTGGGTTTAGCGTAGCAGGGGTCACCGGGGAGCTGTTTTTT. Translating it yields CASGFSVAGVTGELFF.

The chain recombines TRBV28 with TRBJ1-1; no reliable D call. CDR3 length: 15 residues. CDR1 is MDHEN, CDR2 SYDVKM, per germline. Trimming shortened V by 5 bases and J by 5 bases, and 18 bases separated the two germline ends. The CDR3 nucleotides read TGTGCCAGCAGTCCGGGTAGGGCAGCACCTACTGAAGCTTTCTTT. It yields the protein CASSPGRAAPTEAFF.

This clone has only one observation. This chain links TRBV2 with TRBJ1-1; 7 bases align to TRBD1. The CDR3 loop spans 16 amino acids. V dropped 7 bases and J dropped 5; count of bases not matched to a gene: 16. Looked up from germline, CDR1 is SNHLY and CDR2 is FYNNEI. In nucleotides, the CDR3 is TGTGCCAGCACCCGATCGACAGGGCCCGAAGGGACTGAAGCTTTCTTT. Translation gives CASTRSTGPEGTEAFF.

The V and J genes are TRBV27 and TRBJ2-7; D gene unclear. The CDR3 extends over 15 amino acids. V lost 5 bases and J lost 0, with 14 bases in between. Germline V gene lookup returns CDR1 MNHEY and CDR2 SMNVEV (reference sequence). The chain's CDR3 is CASSVTVRSSYEQYF. The CDR3 bases are TGTGCCAGCAGTGTTACGGTCCGTAGCTCCTACGAGCAGTACTTC.

V usage is TRBV19 and J usage is TRBJ2-5; D gene unclear. Germline CDR1 and CDR2: LNHDA and SQIVND (reference sequence). The CDR3 sequence is 14 residues long. V was cut by 1 base and J by 2 bases, with 8 bases left in between. This chain's CDR3 is CASSIGIRQETQYF. In DNA form, the CDR3 reads TGTGCCAGTAGTATAGGAATCAGGCAAGAGACCCAGTACTTC.

With regard to this clone: This sample includes further DNA sequences coding for the same CDR3. The chain is built from TRBV7-2 and TRBJ2-5; no definite D call. CDR1 SGHTA and CDR2 FQGNSA come from the germline V gene. The CDR3 length is 11 residues. V was shortened by 5 bases and J by 5 bases, with 6 bases between the two germline ends. This CDR3 reads CASSPKETQYF. The CDR3 DNA sequence: TGTGCCAGCAGCCCTAAGGAGACCCAGTACTTC.

The rearrangement links TRBV29-1 to TRBJ2-7; tentatively, D is TRBD1 or TRBD2 (5 bases each). V lost 5 bases to trimming and J lost 1 base, with 15 bases between them. The CDR3 has 14 amino acids. The germline CDR1 and CDR2 sequences are SQVTM and ANQGSEA. In DNA form, the CDR3 reads TGCAGCGTTCGATCCGACGGGACGTCCTACGAGCAGTACTTC. Protein sequence: CSVRSDGTSYEQYF.

About this clone itself: Other DNA sequences of this sample code for an identical CDR3. The genes are TRBV6-5 and TRBJ1-5; 7 bases fit TRBD1. The CDR3 length is 13 residues. CDR1 MNHEY and CDR2 SVGAGI come from the germline V gene. V shed 7 bases and J 7 bases; nucleotides not matched to a gene: 7. The CDR3 reads CASTDRVGQPQHF. The CDR3 region has the DNA TGTGCCAGCACCGACAGGGTGGGGCAGCCCCAGCATTTT.

The chain employs TRBV2 and TRBJ2-3, with D possibly matching TRBD2 (5 bases). The germline gives CDR1 SNHLY, CDR2 FYNNEI. CDR3 length: 16 amino acids. Trimming cost V 3 bases and J 9 bases, with 22 bases left between them. For the CDR3, the DNA is TGTGCCAGCAGTGAGAGGGTGGTATCATCACACCCCACGCAGTATTTT. This gives the protein CASSERVVSSHPTQYF.

The gene calls are TRBV19 and TRBJ2-3, with D hard to call. This CDR3 comprises 15 residues. The germline V and J ends were trimmed by 3 bases and 2 bases, with 12 bases remaining between them. Germline V gives CDR1 LNHDA, CDR2 SQIVND (reference sequence). The CDR3 protein is CASSITALNTDTQYF. The CDR3 coding sequence is TGTGCCAGTAGTATCACAGCCCTAAACACAGATACGCAGTATTTT.

V usage is TRBV5-1 and J usage is TRBJ1-4, with TRBD1 matching over 7 bases. J gave up 5 bases and V 5 bases, and 6 bases lay outside the gene matches. Germline CDR1 and CDR2: SGHRS and YFSETQ. This CDR3 contains 14 residues. The CDR3 is CASRPAGGNEKLFF. CDR3 bases: TGCGCCAGCAGACCGGCAGGGGGGAATGAAAAACTGTTTTTT. The full variable domain, its missing parts supplied by reference TRBV5-1 and TRBJ1-4, is KAGVTQTPRYLIKTRGQQVTLSCSPISGHRSVSWYQQTPGQGLQFLFEYFSETQRNKGNFPGRFSGRQFSNSRSEMNVSTLELGDSALYLCASRPAGGNEKLFFGSGTQLSVL.

V is TRBV7-2 and J is TRBJ1-4, with no clear D. The CDR3 length is 14 residues. In germline, CDR1 is SGHTA, CDR2 FQGNSA. Trimming removed 2 bases from V and 7 bases from J, with 11 bases in between. The CDR3: CASSLRVKGEKLFF. The CDR3 coding sequence is TGTGCCAGCAGCTTACGTGTGAAGGGTGAAAAACTGTTTTTT.

J is TRBJ1-1 and V is TRBV5-4; a possible D gene is TRBD1 (5 bases). The length of the CDR3 is 12 residues. Germline CDR1 and CDR2: SGHNT and YYREEE (reference sequence). Trimming took off 4 bases at V and 9 bases at J, with 13 bases between the two ends. This CDR3 is CASSPGGSQAFF. CDR3 sequence (DNA): TGTGCCAGCAGCCCTGGGGGATCCCAAGCTTTCTTT.

The chain employs TRBV9 and TRBJ1-5; perhaps TRBD1 as D (6 bases). The germline gives CDR1 SGDLS, CDR2 YYNGEE. This CDR3 has 13 residues. Deletions cut 3 bases from V and 11 bases from J, with 15 bases between. This CDR3 reads CASSEGSRGSQHF. CDR3 bases: TGTGCCAGCAGCGAGGGGAGTAGGGGGTCCCAGCATTTT.

The V gene is TRBV6-5, the J gene TRBJ2-3; D ambiguous. Per germline, CDR1 MNHEY and CDR2 SVGAGI. Trimming left V 5 bases short and J 2 bases short, with 5 bases between. The CDR3 has 12 residues. CDR3 sequence (DNA): TGTGCCAGCAGTCCTCACACAGATACGCAGTATTTT. Its translation is CASSPHTDTQYF.

The chain recombines TRBV4-3 with TRBJ2-7; 7 positions agree with TRBD1. The CDR3 has 17 residues. The trim removed 0 bases at V and 5 bases at J, leaving 13 bases unmatched. Germline CDR1 reads LGHNA; CDR2 reads YSLEER. CDR3 amino acids: CASSQDLRTGNRNEQYF. As DNA, the CDR3 is TGCGCCAGCAGCCAAGATCTCCGGACAGGCAATCGGAACGAGCAGTACTTC.

This sequence joins TRBV5-1 and TRBJ2-1; 10 bases agree with TRBD2. Trimming cost V 4 bases and J 8 bases; bases outside gene matches: 18. The germline gives CDR1 SGHRS, CDR2 YFSETQ. CDR3 length equals 18 residues. CDR3 sequence (DNA): TGCGCCAGCAGCCCTTACCCTCCTCTAGCGGGAGTTCGCGATGAGCAGTTCTTC. It encodes CASSPYPPLAGVRDEQFF.

V gene TRBV5-1 combines with J gene TRBJ2-3, with D perhaps matching TRBD1 (5 bases). There are 14 residues in the CDR3. Germline V gene lookup returns CDR1 SGHRS and CDR2 YFSETQ. Between the trimmed V and J ends, which lost 4 bases and 4 bases, there was a span of 13 bases. For the CDR3, the DNA is TGCGCCAGCAGCGAGGACACCTACGCAGATACGCAGTATTTT. Translated: CASSEDTYADTQYF. Full variable domain (missing parts from reference TRBV5-1 and TRBJ2-3): KAGVTQTPRYLIKTRGQQVTLSCSPISGHRSVSWYQQTPGQGLQFLFEYFSETQRNKGNFPGRFSGRQFSNSRSEMNVSTLELGDSALYLCASSEDTYADTQYFGPGTRLTVL.

This clone was counted once. CDR3 DNA: TGTGCCAGCCGTCGGCACAGCTCCTACGAGCAGTACTTC. It specifies CASRRHSSYEQYF. The chain recombines TRBV28 with TRBJ2-7; D ambiguous. The CDR3 covers 13 residues. The germline gives CDR1 MDHEN, CDR2 SYDVKM. V dropped 8 bases and J dropped 0 bases, with 11 bases sitting between them.

The gene calls are TRBV2 and TRBJ2-1, with 13 bases fitting TRBD2. The CDR3 extends over 15 amino acids. CDR1 is SNHLY and CDR2 is FYNNEI in the germline V gene. The J segment lost 8 bases and the V segment lost 6 bases, leaving 7 bases of the junction unmatched. Here the CDR3 reads CASRDTSGRAYEQFF. DNA of the CDR3: TGTGCCAGCAGGGACACTAGCGGGAGGGCCTATGAGCAGTTCTTC.

This clone was seen once. The V and J genes are TRBV6-5 and TRBJ2-1; D is unresolved. The CDR3 contains 15 residues. Trimming took off 6 bases at V and 0 bases at J, with 12 bases between the two ends. Per the germline V gene, CDR1 is MNHEY and CDR2 is SVGAGI. Here the CDR3 reads CASRRDVSSYNEQFF. The DNA of the CDR3 is TGTGCCAGCAGGAGAGATGTTAGCTCCTACAATGAGCAGTTCTTC.

The V and J genes are TRBV27 and TRBJ2-2; tentatively, D is TRBD1 (5 bases). The V end was cut by 7 bases, the J end by 7 bases, with 16 bases between. Germline-derived CDR1 and CDR2 are MNHEY and SMNVEV (reference sequence). The CDR3 has 14 amino acids. DNA for the CDR3: TGTGCCAGCACTCACAGGTCACCAGTCGGGGAGCTGTTTTTT. Amino acids: CASTHRSPVGELFF.